This entry concerns a single T cell receptor (beta chain). Its target is unknown. Despite likely unrecorded immune exposures, the donors were nominally healthy at the time of sampling. Germline V gene sequence: CDR1 SGHTA, CDR2 FQGNSA. The length of the CDR3 is 16 residues. After removal of 5 bases from V and 9 bases from J, the junction contained 15 bases not matched to a gene. This entry is derived from a study of cytomegalovirus exposure and HLA in healthy donors. PCR used 60 Vbeta primers and 13 Jbeta primers. Generated by immunoSEQ multiplex PCR, the TCRdb table keeps only in-frame clones and is missing some. This table lists 180,000 or so clones. Overall study findings and caveats: Relative to equally common others, HLA-associated TCR beta chains showed greater clonal expansion in a later analysis.

J is TRBJ2-1 and V is TRBV7-2, with 8 positions matching TRBD2. The source is a boy between 5 and 17 years old in good health and CMV-seronegative. The sample was PBMCs. Here the CDR3 DNA reads TGTGCCAGCAGCCCCCGGGGCGCGGGGGGCGGGGGTGAGCAGTTCTTC. Translation: CASSPRGAGGGGEQFF.